These 12 T cell receptor beta chains share one sample of origin, sequenced in a study of T cells in Graves' hyperthyroidism and ophthalmopathy (dated by TCRdb to between 2018 and 2021). Library prep was done by multiplex PCR. The data were produced on an Illumina HiSeq 2000. TCR beta CDR3 regions were amplified from RNA transcripts. The first round of RT-PCR for the TCR CDR3 was performed with the HTBI primer set and the Qiagen OneStep RT-PCR kit. TCRdb passed the public sequencing reads through fastp at Q25 and MiXCR, retaining productive beta sequences. Here each entry gathers all rows of one CDR3 protein and keeps the most common genes and DNA. Within this sample are hundreds of thousands of distinct CDR3 sequences, with 14% to 15% of them counted one time only. The ten most abundant clones make up roughly 4.3% of the sample. The sequenced sample consisted of blood. The receptors shown here come from a middle-aged woman with Graves' ophthalmopathy.

This clonotype was observed at least ten times. The J gene is TRBJ2-2, the V gene TRBV4-2, with 8 bases fitting TRBD2. This CDR3 is built from 18 residues. With V trimmed by 0 bases and J by 6 bases, 12 bases remained unmatched. CDR1 is LGHNA, CDR2 YNFKEQ, per germline. The chain's CDR3 is CASSQDPLGLAVAGELFF. DNA of the CDR3: TGTGCCAGCAGCCAAGACCCACTAGGACTAGCCGTCGCCGGGGAGCTGTTTTTT.

The J gene is TRBJ2-7, the V gene TRBV27; TRBD1 matches at 8 bases. The germline CDR1 and CDR2 sequences are MNHEY and SMNVEV (reference sequence). With V trimmed by 5 bases and J by 6 bases, 9 bases remained unmatched. This CDR3 contains 14 residues. The CDR3 spells CASSIQGGISEQYF. DNA of the CDR3: TGTGCCAGCAGTATACAGGGGGGAATTTCCGAGCAGTACTTC.

The table lists this clonotype with many counts. The chain combines TRBV6-1 with TRBJ2-7, with D perhaps matching TRBD2 (6 bases). Trimming removed 7 bases at V and 1 base at J, with 14 bases between. Germline assignment: CDR1 MNHNS and CDR2 SASEGT. The CDR3 is 14 amino acids. CDR3 region: CASNPLGGSYEQYF. The DNA for the CDR3 is TGTGCCAGCAACCCACTGGGGGGATCCTACGAGCAGTACTTC.

This clonotype was counted at least ten times. This chain uses TRBV6-4 with TRBJ2-7; 9 bases agree with TRBD2. The CDR3 is 18 residues long. J was trimmed by 3 bases and V by 2 bases; bases with no gene match: 14. The V gene's germline CDR1 is MRHNA and CDR2 SNTAGT. The CDR3 loop is CASSDQGFASGTSYEQYF. The CDR3 DNA follows: TGTGCCAGCAGTGACCAGGGGTTCGCTAGCGGGACCAGCTACGAGCAGTACTTC.

CDR3 in DNA: TGTGCCAGCAGTTCGCCCAGGTTGGGCAATCAGCCCCAGCATTTT. It codes for CASSSPRLGNQPQHF. V gene TRBV27 combines with J gene TRBJ1-5; D ambiguous. Germline loops: CDR1 MNHEY, CDR2 SMNVEV (reference sequence). Trimming shortened V by 4 bases and J by 2 bases, and 12 bases separated the two germline ends. The CDR3 has 15 residues.

This clonotype was found many times. The chain joins TRBV7-9 to TRBJ1-2, with D perhaps matching TRBD1 (5 bases). The CDR3 spans 14 residues. Trimming pared 0 bases from V and 8 bases from J, leaving 13 bases between. Germline V gene lookup returns CDR1 SEHNR and CDR2 FQNEAQ (reference sequence). In DNA form, the CDR3 reads TGTGCCAGCAGCTTAGCGGGGGAGGTGAGGGGCTACACCTTC. Translated, it gives CASSLAGEVRGYTF.

The table lists this clonotype with many counts. The chain couples TRBV11-2 to TRBJ2-7; 11 bases are a match to TRBD2. Germline lookup yields CDR1 SGHAT and CDR2 FQNNGV. With 5 bases clipped from V and 7 bases from J, the junction kept 10 bases outside the gene matches. The CDR3 runs 15 residues. The CDR3 is CASSRSELAGEEQYF. The DNA of the CDR3 is TGTGCCAGCAGCCGTTCGGAACTAGCGGGAGAAGAGCAGTACTTC.

This clonotype was counted many times. The V and J genes are TRBV7-2 and TRBJ2-5, with D maybe TRBD1 (5 bases). With 2 bases removed from V and 0 bases from J, the gap between germline ends came to 10 bases. The length of the CDR3 is 15 residues. Per the germline V gene, CDR1 is SGHTA and CDR2 is FQGNSA. In nucleotides, the CDR3 is TGTGCCAGCAGCTTATTGGGGCAGTACCAAGAGACCCAGTACTTC. Protein: CASSLLGQYQETQYF.

This clonotype was picked up many times. The chain combines TRBV11-2 with TRBJ2-5; 14 positions agree with TRBD2. The CDR3 totals 16 residues. The V segment lost 5 bases and the J segment 5 bases; nucleotides outside the gene matches: 7. Looked up from germline, CDR1 is SGHAT and CDR2 is FQNNGV. CDR3 DNA: TGTGCCAGCAGCGTCGGGACTAGCGGGAGTTGGGAGACCCAGTACTTC. This codes for CASSVGTSGSWETQYF.

This clonotype was observed a few times. The V call is TRBV6-5, the J call TRBJ2-3; D unclear. Germline lookup yields CDR1 MNHEY and CDR2 SVGAGI. Trimming took off 5 bases at V and 4 bases at J, with 7 bases between the two ends. CDR3 length: 12 amino acids. CDR3 coding DNA: TGTGCCAGCAGTCCCCCTTCAGATACGCAGTATTTT. It yields the protein CASSPPSDTQYF.

The chain carries TRBV6-4 and TRBJ2-5; 8 nucleotides line up with TRBD2. The CDR3 has 18 residues. CDR1 and CDR2 from the germline V gene are MRHNA and SNTAGT. V shed 5 bases and J 3 bases; nucleotides not matched to a gene: 17. The CDR3 DNA is TGTGCCAGCAGTACACGAGGAGCGGGAGCGGCCCGAGAAGAGACCCAGTACTTC. This codes for CASSTRGAGAAREETQYF.

Ten or more counts support this clonotype. The chain carries TRBV27 and TRBJ1-2; D call uncertain. V lost 5 bases, J lost 8 bases, and 15 bases lay in between. The CDR3 is made up of 13 amino acids. CDR1 MNHEY and CDR2 SMNVEV come from the germline V gene (reference sequence). In DNA, the CDR3 is TGTGCCAGCAGTCCCCGGGAAGGGTGGGGCTACACCTTC. Its protein product is CASSPREGWGYTF.